A selection of T cell receptor beta chains follows, all from one sample in a study of human T cells and chemical hapten exposure. One entry per CDR3 protein, called by TCRdb with MiXCR from the RACE reads. This table holds tens of thousands of distinct CDR3 sequences, over 7.5% found once. The material sequenced was whole blood, taken in connection with sensitization to the hapten diphenylcyclopropenone (DPC). The receptors were sampled from a woman in her thirties or forties with alopecia areata. Some clones in this sample may be carry-over from other donors' samples. Each CDR3 is given with its conserved first and last residue. D genes are given only for firm matches. The size field is filled for only some rows; it gives once, few, many or a size class.

TGTGCCAGCGGTAGGGGTGGCAGCCAAGAGACCCAGTACTTC	CASGRGGSQETQYF	many	NA	TRBV12-3/TRBV12-4	TRBJ2-5
TGTGCCAGCAGAGATCGACTCTCCTATAATTCACCCCTCCACTTT	CASRDRLSYNSPLHF	many	NA	TRBV27	TRBJ1-6
TGTGCCAGCAGCGGACGACTAGCGGGGGGCTCCTACAATGAGCAGTTCTTC	CASSGRLAGGSYNEQFF	many	TRBD2	TRBV9	TRBJ2-1
TGTGCCAGCAGTTTAGCGGGGGGTCTCAATGAGCAGTTCTTC	CASSLAGGLNEQFF	many	TRBD2	TRBV7-3	TRBJ2-1
TGTGCCAGCAGCTTAGGCCGGCGGCCCACAGATACGCAGTATTTT	CASSLGRRPTDTQYF	NA	NA	TRBV13	TRBJ2-3
TGTGCCAGCAGCTTAGGAGCTAGCGGGGGGTTCTCCTACAATGAGCAGTTCTTC	CASSLGASGGFSYNEQFF	many	TRBD2	TRBV7-2	TRBJ2-1
TGTGCCACCAGCAGAGAGGGCTCTGGGGCCAACGTCCTGACTTTC	CATSREGSGANVLTF	many	NA	TRBV15	TRBJ2-6
TGTGCCGTTCGCGGGGACTATGGCTACACCTTC	CAVRGDYGYTF	many	NA	TRBV5-7	TRBJ1-2
TGTGCCAGCAGTGACTTTGGTCAGGGGGCTTGGAACACTGAAGCTTTCTTT	CASSDFGQGAWNTEAFF	many	TRBD1	TRBV6-1	TRBJ1-1
TGTGCCAGCAGTTTTCGTAGCGGGGGGGCTAGCTCCTACGAGCAGTACTTC	CASSFRSGGASSYEQYF	few	TRBD2	TRBV12-3/TRBV12-4	TRBJ2-7
TGTGCCAGCAGTGACACGAACACCGGGGAGCTGTTTTTT	CASSDTNTGELFF	medium-sized	NA	TRBV6-4	TRBJ2-2
TGTGCCAGCAGCCTTTGGCAGGGGGCGAACACCGGGGAGCTGTTTTTT	CASSLWQGANTGELFF	NA	TRBD1	TRBV11-1	TRBJ2-2
TGCAGTCGCATGATAAGTACAGGGAAAGCTTTCTTT	CSRMISTGKAFF	NA	NA	TRBV20-1	TRBJ1-1
TGTGCCAGCAGCTCGTGGCGGGGTAGCACAGATACGCAGTATTTT	CASSSWRGSTDTQYF	NA	NA	TRBV6-5	TRBJ2-3
TGTGCCAGCAGCTTAGAGCAGGGGATGAACACTGAAGCTTTCTTT	CASSLEQGMNTEAFF	few	NA	TRBV7-9	TRBJ1-1
TGTGCCAGCAGTGTACAGGGAGGAGGCAATCAGCCCCAGCATTTT	CASSVQGGGNQPQHF	NA	NA	TRBV2	TRBJ1-5